These T cell receptor beta chains were read from a single sample in a study of STAT5B mutations in CD4+ large granular lymphocyte leukemia. The method was immunoSEQ multiplex PCR; TCRdb's version includes in-frame clones alone and lacks a portion of them. The top ten clones hold approximately 0.53% of a sample with 40,000 or so clones, around 80% of them seen once. The sample taken for sequencing was CD4+ T cells from blood buffy coats. These receptor sequences come from a human donor in good health. Each CDR3 is given with its conserved first and last residue. A D gene is named only where the DNA matches it firmly. A row's size may be missing; if present it is once, few, many or a size class.

j_call clone_size v_call d_call cdr3_aa cdr3_nt
TRBJ2-5 - TRBV7-2 TRBD2 CASSAGLAGEETQYF TGTGCCAGCAGCGCTGGACTAGCGGGGGAAGAGACCCAGTACTTC
TRBJ2-3 once TRBV5-6 TRBD2 CASSPPGLAGTDTQYF TGTGCCAGCAGCCCCCCGGGACTAGCGGGAACAGATACGCAGTATTTT
TRBJ2-3 few TRBV15 - CATSTTDTQYF TGTGCCACCTCAACCACAGATACGCAGTATTTT
TRBJ1-6 - TRBV6-5 - CASSSRGNSPLHF TGTGCCAGCAGTTCCAGGGGCAATTCACCCCTCCACTTT
TRBJ1-5 few TRBV6-1 - CASSATLDRGSQPQHF TGTGCCAGCAGTGCAACCCTCGATCGTGGGAGCCAGCCCCAGCATTTT
TRBJ2-5 - TRBV6-5 - CASSYSTGAQETQYF TGTGCCAGCAGTTACTCGACCGGGGCCCAAGAGACCCAGTACTTC
TRBJ1-1 - TRBV27 - CASSLMRRGVNTEAFF TGTGCCAGCAGTTTAATGAGGCGGGGGGTGAACACTGAAGCTTTCTTT
TRBJ1-2 - TRBV18 - CASSPRQVEGYTF TGTGCCAGCTCACCCCGACAGGTCGAAGGCTACACCTTC
TRBJ2-6 - TRBV9 - CASRKQGSGANVLTF TGTGCCAGCAGGAAACAGGGCTCTGGGGCCAACGTCCTGACTTTC
TRBJ1-5 few TRBV4-2 - CASSQGRSQGLQPQHF TGTGCCAGCAGCCAAGGTCGTAGTCAGGGGTTACAGCCCCAGCATTTT
TRBJ1-5 - TRBV4-1 TRBD1 CASSHRLGQGGQPQHF TGCGCCAGCAGCCACCGCCTCGGACAGGGGGGGCAGCCCCAGCATTTT
TRBJ2-3 - TRBV29-1 TRBD2 CSLGSGTSGSWADTQYF TGCAGCCTCGGATCCGGGACTAGCGGGAGCTGGGCAGATACGCAGTATTTT
TRBJ2-3 - TRBV11-2 TRBD2 CASSLEREGVDTQYF TGTGCCAGCAGCTTAGAGCGGGAGGGTGTGGATACGCAGTATTTT
TRBJ1-5 - TRBV7-8 - CASSRQEDQPQHF TGTGCCAGCAGCCGGCAGGAGGATCAGCCCCAGCATTTT
TRBJ2-7 - TRBV20-1 - CSAPRLYEQYF TGCAGTGCACCAAGACTCTACGAGCAGTACTTC
TRBJ2-7 - TRBV6-5 - CASSYDRNYEQYF TGTGCCAGCAGTTACGACAGGAACTACGAGCAGTACTTC
TRBJ1-3 - TRBV6-1 - CASSAVQDSGNTIYF TGTGCCAGCAGTGCCGTTCAAGACTCTGGAAACACCATATATTTT
TRBJ1-2 few TRBV7-6 - CASSLARFGYTF TGTGCCAGCAGCTTAGCGCGGTTCGGCTACACCTTC
TRBJ1-5 - TRBV6-6 - CATGRASNQPQHF TGTGCCACCGGCAGGGCTAGCAATCAGCCCCAGCATTTT
TRBJ2-2 - TRBV5-1 - CASSLSGHTNTGELFF TGCGCCAGCAGCTTGTCAGGGCATACGAACACCGGGGAGCTGTTTTTT
TRBJ2-7 once TRBV4-1 TRBD2 CASSQDLFGLAGTGEQYF TGCGCCAGCAGCCAAGATCTTTTCGGACTAGCGGGAACAGGCGAGCAGTACTTC
TRBJ2-3 - TRBV10-3 - CAISGRDPDTDTQYF TGTGCCATCAGTGGACGTGACCCAGACACAGATACGCAGTATTTT
TRBJ2-5 - TRBV20-1 - CSARVETQYF TGCAGTGCTAGAGTAGAGACCCAGTACTTC
TRBJ2-7 - TRBV5-6 - CASSYGYEQYF TGTGCCAGCAGCTATGGCTACGAGCAGTACTTC
TRBJ2-3 - TRBV18 - CASSPVEGRSTDTQYF TGTGCCAGCTCACCGGTAGAGGGTCGGAGCACAGATACGCAGTATTTT
TRBJ2-1 - TRBV7-8 - CASSPSSVPYNEQFF TGTGCCAGCAGCCCCTCCTCCGTACCCTACAATGAGCAGTTCTTC
TRBJ2-7 - TRBV7-2 - CASSLETYEQYF TGTGCCAGCAGCCTTGAGACTTACGAGCAGTACTTC
TRBJ2-2 - TRBV13 TRBD2 CASSGRTSGSDTGELFF TGTGCCAGCAGCGGACGGACTAGCGGGAGCGACACCGGGGAGCTGTTTTTT
TRBJ2-5 - TRBV29-1 - CSVKHPQETQYF TGCAGCGTGAAACACCCCCAAGAGACCCAGTACTTC
TRBJ1-4 few TRBV6-5 - CASSYGRGEKLFF TGTGCCAGCAGTTACGGGCGGGGTGAAAAACTGTTTTTT
TRBJ1-4 - TRBV5-4 TRBD1 CASSNRGTNEKLFF TGTGCCAGCAGCAACAGGGGTACTAATGAAAAACTGTTTTTT
TRBJ1-3 few TRBV6-1 - CASSESVFLASGNTIYF TGTGCCAGCAGTGAATCAGTCTTTCTGGCGTCTGGAAACACCATATATTTT
TRBJ2-6 - TRBV27 - CASSPKWQLPSGANVLTF TGTGCCAGCAGTCCGAAATGGCAGCTTCCCTCTGGGGCCAACGTCCTGACTTTC
TRBJ2-3 - TRBV13 - CASSLNSQLSTDTQYF TGTGCCAGCAGCTTAAATTCCCAGCTTAGCACAGATACGCAGTATTTT
TRBJ2-1 - TRBV18 TRBD2 CASSRGTSGYNEQFF TGTGCCAGCTCACGAGGGACTAGCGGTTACAATGAGCAGTTCTTC
TRBJ1-5 - TRBV4-1 - CASSRGGSLSLSNQPQHF TGCGCCAGCAGCCGAGGGGGGTCACTTTCACTTAGCAATCAGCCCCAGCATTTT
TRBJ2-3 few TRBV7-3 - CASSPRQSTDTQYF TGTGCCAGCAGCCCACGACAGAGCACAGATACGCAGTATTTT
TRBJ1-3 - TRBV6-5 TRBD1 CASLPTGHANTIYF TGTGCCAGCTTACCGACAGGGCACGCAAACACCATATATTTT
TRBJ2-5 once TRBV7-9 TRBD2 CASTPGLAEETQYF TGTGCCAGCACACCGGGACTAGCGGAGGAGACCCAGTACTTC
TRBJ2-3 few TRBV5-6 - CASTHFQGDTQYF TGTGCCAGCACCCACTTCCAGGGGGATACGCAGTATTTT
TRBJ1-4 - TRBV7-2 - CASSLVGGRQLFF TGTGCCAGCAGCTTAGTCGGTGGCCGCCAGCTGTTTTTT
TRBJ2-6 - TRBV19 - CASSRWDSGANVLTF TGTGCCAGTAGTCGATGGGACTCTGGGGCCAACGTCCTGACTTTC
TRBJ2-1 - TRBV19 - CASTISGGSYNEQFF TGTGCCAGTACTATTTCCGGGGGCTCCTACAATGAGCAGTTCTTC
TRBJ1-5 - TRBV27 - CASSSRQWWQPQHF TGTGCCAGCAGTTCCCGACAGTGGTGGCAGCCCCAGCATTTT
TRBJ2-3 - TRBV6-4 - CASSDSTGAGDTQYF TGTGCCAGCAGTGACTCGACGGGAGCAGGTGATACGCAGTATTTT